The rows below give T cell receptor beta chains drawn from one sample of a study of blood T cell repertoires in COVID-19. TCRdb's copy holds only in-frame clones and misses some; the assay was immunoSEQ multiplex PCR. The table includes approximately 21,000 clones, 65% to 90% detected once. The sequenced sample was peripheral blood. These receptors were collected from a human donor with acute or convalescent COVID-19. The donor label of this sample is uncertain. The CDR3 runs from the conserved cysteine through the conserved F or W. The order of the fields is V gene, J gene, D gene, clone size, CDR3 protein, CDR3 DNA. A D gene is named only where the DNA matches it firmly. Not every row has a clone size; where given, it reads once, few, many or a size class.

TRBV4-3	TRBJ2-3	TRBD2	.	CASSHSGLASTDTQYF	TGCGCCAGCAGCCATTCTGGACTAGCGAGCACAGATACGCAGTATTTT
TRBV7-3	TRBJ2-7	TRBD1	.	CASSLTGGRESEQYF	TGTGCCAGCAGCCTGACAGGGGGCCGAGAAAGCGAGCAGTACTTC
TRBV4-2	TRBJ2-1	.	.	CASSQEIVAINEQFF	TGTGCCAGCAGCCAAGAGATAGTAGCCATAAATGAGCAGTTCTTC
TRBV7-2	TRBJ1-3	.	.	CASSLSRGGNTIYF	TGTGCCAGCAGCTTATCGAGGGGGGGAAACACCATATATTTT
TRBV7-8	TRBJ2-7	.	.	CASSLGLTPYEQYF	TGTGCCAGCAGCTTAGGGCTCACACCCTACGAGCAGTACTTC
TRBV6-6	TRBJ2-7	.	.	CASSSRGAFRGEEQYF	TGTGCCAGCAGTTCTAGAGGTGCCTTTAGAGGAGAGGAGCAGTACTTC
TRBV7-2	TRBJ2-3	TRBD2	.	CASSRVPSGAGGIDTQYF	TGTGCCAGCAGTCGAGTCCCCTCGGGAGCGGGGGGGATAGATACGCAGTATTTT
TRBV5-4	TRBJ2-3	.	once	CASRAGRTSTDTQYF	TGTGCCAGCAGGGCGGGGAGGACTAGCACAGATACGCAGTATTTT
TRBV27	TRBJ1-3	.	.	CASSLGGFSGNTIYF	TGTGCCAGCAGTTTAGGAGGGTTCTCCGGAAACACCATATATTTT
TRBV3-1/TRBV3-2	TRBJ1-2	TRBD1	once	CASSLSDRGHGYTF	TGTGCCAGCAGCCTTTCCGACAGGGGGCATGGCTACACCTTC
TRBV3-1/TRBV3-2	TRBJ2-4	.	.	CASSQGAGVAKNIQYF	TGTGCCAGCAGCCAAGGGGCAGGGGTAGCCAAAAACATTCAGTACTTC
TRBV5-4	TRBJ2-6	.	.	CASSLDGTGANVLTF	TGTGCCAGCAGCTTGGACGGGACTGGGGCCAACGTCCTGACTTTC
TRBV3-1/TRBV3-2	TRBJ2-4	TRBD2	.	CASSPATGLAGGLSKNIQYF	TGTGCCAGCAGCCCGGCTACTGGACTAGCGGGAGGGCTTTCCAAAAACATTCAGTACTTC